The entry below gives a single T cell receptor beta chain sequence along with its context. V lost 0 bases and J lost 1, with 9 bases in between. This CDR3 region has 15 residues. The germline gives CDR1 SGHTA, CDR2 FQGNSA. These data are taken from a study of lymphopenia after photon versus proton radiotherapy. Sequenced by immunoSEQ multiplex PCR; TCRdb stores in-frame clones only, minus some. Of 35,000 to 50,000 clones listed, over 80% are singletons. The chain employs TRBV7-2 and TRBJ2-5; D is unclear. This TCR came from a woman aged 65 to 85 with pancreatic cancer. Here the sequenced sample was peripheral blood, taken from a patient treated with proton-based radiotherapy. CDR3 in amino acids: CASSLAVTVQETQYF. CDR3 sequence (DNA): TGTGCCAGCAGCTTAGCGGTAACAGTCCAAGAGACCCAGTACTTC.